Detailed here is one TCR beta chain. The data originate from a study of blood T cell repertoires in COVID-19. The overall study: In each case, the material was cDNA or gDNA derived from T cells, B-cell-depleted T cells, or PBMCs.

The authors' processing: Using reference gene primer amplification, nucleated cell counts were estimated. Data came from immunoSEQ multiplex PCR; TCRdb stores just in-frame clones and leaves some out. The DNA was the basis for D and trimming; V, J and clone size are from that table. The sample has around 250,000 clones; around 88% are singletons. The germline CDR1 and CDR2 sequences are SQVTM and ANQGSEA. The CDR3 has 12 amino acids. With 7 bases clipped from V and 7 bases from J, the junction kept 9 bases outside the gene matches. This sequence joins TRBV29-1 and TRBJ1-2, with TRBD1 identical over 7 bases. The sequence was collected from a man older than 75 with acute or convalescent COVID-19. The sequenced sample consisted of peripheral blood. The CDR3 bases are TGCAGCGCCTCAGGGGGACCTGGTGGCTACACCTTC. It yields the protein CSASGGPGGYTF.